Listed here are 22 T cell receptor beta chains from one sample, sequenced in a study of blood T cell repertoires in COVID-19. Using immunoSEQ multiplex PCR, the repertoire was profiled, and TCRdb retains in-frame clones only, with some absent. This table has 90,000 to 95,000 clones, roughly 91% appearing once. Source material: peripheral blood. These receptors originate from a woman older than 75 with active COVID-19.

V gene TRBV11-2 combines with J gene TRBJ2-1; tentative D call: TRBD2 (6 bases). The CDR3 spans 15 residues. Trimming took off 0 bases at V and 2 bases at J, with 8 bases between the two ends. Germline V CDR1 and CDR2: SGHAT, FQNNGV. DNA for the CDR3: TGTGCCAGCAGCTTAGATCTAGCGACCTACAATGAGCAGTTCTTC. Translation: CASSLDLATYNEQFF.

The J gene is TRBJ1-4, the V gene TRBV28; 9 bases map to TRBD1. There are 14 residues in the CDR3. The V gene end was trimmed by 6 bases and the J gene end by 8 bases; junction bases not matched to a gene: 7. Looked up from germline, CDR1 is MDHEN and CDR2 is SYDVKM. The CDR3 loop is CASSPRQGGEKLFF. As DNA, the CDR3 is TGTGCCAGCAGCCCCCGACAGGGGGGGGAAAAACTGTTTTTT.

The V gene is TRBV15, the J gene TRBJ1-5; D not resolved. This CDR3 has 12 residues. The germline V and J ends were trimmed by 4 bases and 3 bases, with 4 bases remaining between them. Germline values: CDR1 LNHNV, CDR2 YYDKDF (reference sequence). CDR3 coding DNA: TGTGCCACCAGCAACTTCAATCAGCCCCAGCATTTT. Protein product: CATSNFNQPQHF.

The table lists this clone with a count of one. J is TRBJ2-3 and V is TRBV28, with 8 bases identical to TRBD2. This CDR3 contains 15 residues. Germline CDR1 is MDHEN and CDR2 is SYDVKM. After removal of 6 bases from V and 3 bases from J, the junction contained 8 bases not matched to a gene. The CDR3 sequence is CASSRPGLGTDTQYF. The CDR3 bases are TGTGCCAGCAGCCGACCGGGACTAGGGACAGATACGCAGTATTTT.

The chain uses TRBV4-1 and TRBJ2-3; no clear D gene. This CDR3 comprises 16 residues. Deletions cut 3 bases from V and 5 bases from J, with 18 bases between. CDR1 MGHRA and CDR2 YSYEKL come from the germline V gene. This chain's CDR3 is CASSHAPDPGGDTQYF. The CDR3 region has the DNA TGCGCCAGCAGCCATGCCCCCGACCCAGGTGGAGATACGCAGTATTTT.

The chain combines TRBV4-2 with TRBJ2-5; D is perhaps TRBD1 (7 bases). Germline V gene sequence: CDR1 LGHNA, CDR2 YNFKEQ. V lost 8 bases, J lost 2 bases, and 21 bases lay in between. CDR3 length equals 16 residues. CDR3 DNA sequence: TGTGCCAGCCGGCTAATGGCGGGACAGCTTCAAGAGACCCAGTACTTC. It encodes CASRLMAGQLQETQYF.

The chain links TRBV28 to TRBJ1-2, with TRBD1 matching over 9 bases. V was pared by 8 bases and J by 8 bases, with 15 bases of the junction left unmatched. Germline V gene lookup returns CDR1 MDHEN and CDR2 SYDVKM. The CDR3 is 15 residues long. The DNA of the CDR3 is TGTGCCAGCTCTCGACTTATGGGACAGGGAGGAGGCTACACCTTC. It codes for CASSRLMGQGGGYTF.

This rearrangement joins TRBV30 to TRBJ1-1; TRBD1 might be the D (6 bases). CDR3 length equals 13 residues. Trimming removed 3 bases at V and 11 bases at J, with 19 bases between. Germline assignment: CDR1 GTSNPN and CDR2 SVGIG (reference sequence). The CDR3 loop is CAWRASVQGSAFF. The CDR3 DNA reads TGTGCCTGGAGGGCGTCTGTTCAGGGGAGTGCTTTCTTT.

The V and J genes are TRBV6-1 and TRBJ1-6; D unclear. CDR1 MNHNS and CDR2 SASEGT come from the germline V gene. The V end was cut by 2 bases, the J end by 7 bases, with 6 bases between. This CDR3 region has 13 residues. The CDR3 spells CASSEQANSPLHF. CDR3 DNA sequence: TGTGCCAGCAGTGAACAGGCCAATTCACCCCTCCACTTT.

The CDR3 DNA is TGTGCCAGCAGCCTGGGACAGGGTGACACTGAAGCTTTCTTT. Translated, it gives CASSLGQGDTEAFF. This chain joins TRBV7-9 and TRBJ1-1; 9 bases are shared with TRBD1. Germline V CDR1 and CDR2: SEHNR, FQNEAQ (reference sequence). This CDR3 is 14 amino acids long. After removal of 5 bases from V and 3 bases from J, the junction contained 4 bases not matched to a gene.

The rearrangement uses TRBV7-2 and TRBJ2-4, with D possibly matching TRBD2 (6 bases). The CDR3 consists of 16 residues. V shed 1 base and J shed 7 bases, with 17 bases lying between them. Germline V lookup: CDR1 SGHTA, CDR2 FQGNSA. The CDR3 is CASSLVVGGGRNIQYF. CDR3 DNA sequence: TGTGCCAGCAGCTTAGTAGTTGGGGGAGGCAGGAACATTCAGTACTTC.

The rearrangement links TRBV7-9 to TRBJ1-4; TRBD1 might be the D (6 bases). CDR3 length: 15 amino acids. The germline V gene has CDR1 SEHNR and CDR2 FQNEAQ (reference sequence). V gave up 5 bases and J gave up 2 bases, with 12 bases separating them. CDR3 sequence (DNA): TGTGCCAGCAGCAGGGCAGGGGCCACTAATGAAAAACTGTTTTTT. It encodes CASSRAGATNEKLFF.

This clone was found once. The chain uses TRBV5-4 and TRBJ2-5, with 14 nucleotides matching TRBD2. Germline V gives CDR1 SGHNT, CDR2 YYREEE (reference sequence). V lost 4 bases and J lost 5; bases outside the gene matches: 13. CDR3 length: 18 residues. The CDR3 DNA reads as TGTGCCAGCAGCCGAGACATGGGACTAGCGGGAGTCGAGGAGACCCAGTACTTC. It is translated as CASSRDMGLAGVEETQYF.

The CDR3 protein is CASSYRAGVGETQYF. As DNA, the CDR3 is TGTGCCAGCAGTTACCGGGCGGGAGTTGGAGAGACCCAGTACTTC. The chain combines TRBV6-5 with TRBJ2-5, with 7 bases lining up with TRBD2. The CDR3 spans 15 residues. Germline loops: CDR1 MNHEY, CDR2 SVGAGI. The V and J ends lost 2 bases and 4 bases, in that order; junction bases with no gene match: 7.

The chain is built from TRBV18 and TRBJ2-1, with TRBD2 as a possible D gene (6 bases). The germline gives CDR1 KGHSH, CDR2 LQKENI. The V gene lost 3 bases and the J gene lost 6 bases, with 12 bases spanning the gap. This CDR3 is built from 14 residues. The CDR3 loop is CASSPSWGGNEQFF. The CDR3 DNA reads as TGTGCCAGCTCACCCTCTTGGGGAGGCAATGAGCAGTTCTTC.

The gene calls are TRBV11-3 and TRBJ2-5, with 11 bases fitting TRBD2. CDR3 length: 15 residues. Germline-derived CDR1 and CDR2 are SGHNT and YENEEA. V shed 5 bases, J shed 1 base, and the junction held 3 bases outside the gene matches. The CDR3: CASSPGTSGQETQYF. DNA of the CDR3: TGTGCCAGCAGCCCCGGGACTAGCGGCCAAGAGACCCAGTACTTC. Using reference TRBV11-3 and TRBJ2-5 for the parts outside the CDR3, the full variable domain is EAGVVQSPRYKIIEKKQPVAFWCNPISGHNTLYWYLQNLGQGPELLIRYENEEAVDDSQLPKDRFSAERLKGVDSTLKIQPAELGDSAVYLCASSPGTSGQETQYFGPGTRLLVL.

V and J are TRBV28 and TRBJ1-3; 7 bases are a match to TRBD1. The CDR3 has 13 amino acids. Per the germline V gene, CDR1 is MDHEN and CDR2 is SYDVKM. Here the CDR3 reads CAAAGGRGNTIYF. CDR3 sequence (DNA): TGTGCGGCGGCAGGGGGTAGAGGAAACACCATATATTTT.

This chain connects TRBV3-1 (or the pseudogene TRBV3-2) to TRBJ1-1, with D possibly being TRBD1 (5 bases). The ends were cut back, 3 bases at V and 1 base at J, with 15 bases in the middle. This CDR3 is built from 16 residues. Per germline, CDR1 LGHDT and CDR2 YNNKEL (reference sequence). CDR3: CASSHMGGVGNTEAFF. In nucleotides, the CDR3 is TGTGCCAGCAGCCACATGGGGGGGGTCGGGAACACTGAAGCTTTCTTT.

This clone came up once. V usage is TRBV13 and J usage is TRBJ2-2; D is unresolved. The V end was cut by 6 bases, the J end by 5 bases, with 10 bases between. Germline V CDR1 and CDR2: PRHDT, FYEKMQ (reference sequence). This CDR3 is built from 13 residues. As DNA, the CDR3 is TGTGCCAGCAGGACAACAAGTACCGGGGAGCTGTTTTTT. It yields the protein CASRTTSTGELFF. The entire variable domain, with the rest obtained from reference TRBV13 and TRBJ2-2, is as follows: AAGVIQSPRHLIKEKRETATLKCYPIPRHDTVYWYQQGPGQDPQFLISFYEKMQSDKGSIPDRFSAQQFSDYHSELNMSSLELGDSALYFCASRTTSTGELFFGEGSRLTVL.

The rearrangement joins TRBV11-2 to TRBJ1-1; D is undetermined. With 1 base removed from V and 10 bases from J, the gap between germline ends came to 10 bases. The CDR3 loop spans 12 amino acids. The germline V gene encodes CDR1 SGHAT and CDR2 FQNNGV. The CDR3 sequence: CASSLADLRAFF. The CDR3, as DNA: TGTGCCAGCAGCTTAGCGGACTTAAGAGCTTTCTTT.

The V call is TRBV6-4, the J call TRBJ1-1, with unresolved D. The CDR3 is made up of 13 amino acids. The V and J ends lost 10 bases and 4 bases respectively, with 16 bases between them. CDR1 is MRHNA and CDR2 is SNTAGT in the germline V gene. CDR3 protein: CATAGEPGTEAFF. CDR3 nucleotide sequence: TGTGCCACCGCCGGGGAACCGGGCACTGAAGCTTTCTTT.

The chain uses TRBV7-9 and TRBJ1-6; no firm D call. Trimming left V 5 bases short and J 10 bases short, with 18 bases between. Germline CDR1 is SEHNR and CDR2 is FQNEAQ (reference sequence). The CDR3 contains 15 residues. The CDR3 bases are TGTGCCAGCAGCCCACGGGCGAGGGTTGGGTCACCCCTCCACTTT. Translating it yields CASSPRARVGSPLHF.